The clone carrying this T cell receptor beta chain appeared once. The target antigen is unknown. Sequencing was designed to attain a depth spanning 1 in 200,000 to 1 in 1 million T cells. Sequencing used immunoSEQ multiplex PCR; TCRdb keeps in-frame clones, though not all of them. This sample has nearly 85,000 clones, with 70% to 80% found just once. This sample is drawn from a study of cytotoxic CD8 clonotypes in ibrutinib-treated CLL. Study-wide results and caveats: Age-matched healthy donor levels were exceeded by baseline clonality, which tracked circulating CD8+ T-cell counts. Lymph node repertoires were not studied, and sampling times were unmatched.

PBMCs were cryopreserved, and 2 to 2.5 micrograms of genomic DNA from them went into TCR beta libraries. Germline V lookup: CDR1 SGHTA, CDR2 FQGNSA. The trim removed 5 bases at V and 3 bases at J, leaving 5 bases unmatched. The CDR3 loop spans 15 amino acids. This clonotype originated in a human donor with chronic lymphocytic leukemia. The specimen comprised PBMCs, sampled after 12 months of ibrutinib treatment. The chain has TRBV7-2 and TRBJ2-1, with TRBD2 matching over 9 bases. The CDR3 loop is CASSPSGGNYNEQFF. CDR3 nucleotides: TGTGCCAGCAGCCCGAGCGGGGGGAACTACAATGAGCAGTTCTTC.